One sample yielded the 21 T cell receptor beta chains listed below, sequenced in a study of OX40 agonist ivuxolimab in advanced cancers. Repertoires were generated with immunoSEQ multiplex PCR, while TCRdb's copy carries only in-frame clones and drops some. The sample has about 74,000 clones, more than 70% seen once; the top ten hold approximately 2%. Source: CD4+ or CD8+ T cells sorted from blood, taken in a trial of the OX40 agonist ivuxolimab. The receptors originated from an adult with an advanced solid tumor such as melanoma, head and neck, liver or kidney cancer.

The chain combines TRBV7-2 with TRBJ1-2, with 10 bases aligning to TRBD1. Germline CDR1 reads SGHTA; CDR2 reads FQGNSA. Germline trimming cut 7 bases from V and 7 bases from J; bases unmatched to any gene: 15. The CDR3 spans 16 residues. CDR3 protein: CASIPGQGPLSAGYTF. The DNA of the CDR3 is TGTGCCAGCATACCGGGACAGGGGCCCTTATCTGCTGGCTACACCTTC.

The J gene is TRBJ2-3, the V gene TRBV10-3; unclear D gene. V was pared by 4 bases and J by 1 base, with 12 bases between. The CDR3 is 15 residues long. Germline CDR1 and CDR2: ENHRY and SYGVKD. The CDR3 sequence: CAISGSRLGTDTQYF. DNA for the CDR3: TGTGCCATCAGTGGGTCGAGGCTTGGCACAGATACGCAGTATTTT.

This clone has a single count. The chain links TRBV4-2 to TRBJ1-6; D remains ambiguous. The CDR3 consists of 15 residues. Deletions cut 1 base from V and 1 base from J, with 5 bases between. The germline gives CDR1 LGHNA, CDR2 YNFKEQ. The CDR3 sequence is CASSQGESYNSPLHF. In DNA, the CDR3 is TGTGCCAGCAGCCAAGGGGAGTCCTATAATTCACCCCTCCACTTT.

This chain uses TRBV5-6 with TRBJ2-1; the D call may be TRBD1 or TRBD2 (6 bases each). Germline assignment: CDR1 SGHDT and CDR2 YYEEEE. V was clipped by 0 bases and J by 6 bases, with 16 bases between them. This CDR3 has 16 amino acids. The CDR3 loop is CASSLAIGGPSNEQFF. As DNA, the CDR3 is TGTGCCAGCAGCTTGGCCATTGGGGGGCCCTCCAATGAGCAGTTCTTC.

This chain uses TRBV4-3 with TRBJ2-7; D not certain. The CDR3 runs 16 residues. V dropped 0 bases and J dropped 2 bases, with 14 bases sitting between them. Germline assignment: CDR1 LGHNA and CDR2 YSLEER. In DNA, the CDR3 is TGCGCCAGCAGCCAAGATTTTACGGTTGAACCCTACGAGCAGTACTTC. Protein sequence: CASSQDFTVEPYEQYF.

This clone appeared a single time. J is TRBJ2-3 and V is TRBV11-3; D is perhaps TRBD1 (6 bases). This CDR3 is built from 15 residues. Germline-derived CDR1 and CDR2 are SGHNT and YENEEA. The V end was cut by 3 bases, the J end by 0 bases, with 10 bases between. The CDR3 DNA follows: TGTGCCAGCAGCTTCGACAGGTCTAGCACAGATACGCAGTATTTT. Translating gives CASSFDRSSTDTQYF.

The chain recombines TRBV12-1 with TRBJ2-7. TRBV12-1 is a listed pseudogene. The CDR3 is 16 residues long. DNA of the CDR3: TGTGCCAGCAGTCGACGCGACCTTCCAAGTTCCTACGAGCAGTACTTC. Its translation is CASSRRDLPSSYEQYF.

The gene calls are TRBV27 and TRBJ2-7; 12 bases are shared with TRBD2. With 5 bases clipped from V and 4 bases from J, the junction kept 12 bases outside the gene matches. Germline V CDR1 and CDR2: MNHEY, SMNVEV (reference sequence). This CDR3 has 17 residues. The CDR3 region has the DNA TGTGCCAGCAGTCCCCCCGGACTAGCGGGACGGATATACGAGCAGTACTTC. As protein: CASSPPGLAGRIYEQYF.

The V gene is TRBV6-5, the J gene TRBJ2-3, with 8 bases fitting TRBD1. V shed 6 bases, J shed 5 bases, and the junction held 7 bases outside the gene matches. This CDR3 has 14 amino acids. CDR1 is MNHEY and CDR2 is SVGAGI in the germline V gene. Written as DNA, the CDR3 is TGTGCCAGCAGCCGGACAGGGAAGGAAGATACGCAGTATTTT. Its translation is CASSRTGKEDTQYF.

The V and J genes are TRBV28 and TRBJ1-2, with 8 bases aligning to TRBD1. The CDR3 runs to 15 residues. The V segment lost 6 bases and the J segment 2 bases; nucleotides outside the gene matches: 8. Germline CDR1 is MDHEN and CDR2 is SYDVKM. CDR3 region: CASSLWTGLNYGYTF. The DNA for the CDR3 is TGTGCCAGCAGCCTTTGGACAGGGCTAAACTATGGCTACACCTTC.

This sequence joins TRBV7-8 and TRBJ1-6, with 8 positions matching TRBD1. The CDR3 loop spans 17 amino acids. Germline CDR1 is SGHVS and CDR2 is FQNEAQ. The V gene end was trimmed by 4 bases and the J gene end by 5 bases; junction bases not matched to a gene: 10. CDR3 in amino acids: CASSSTPWDRNNSPLHF. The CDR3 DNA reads TGTGCCAGCAGCTCCACTCCATGGGACAGGAATAATTCACCCCTCCACTTT.

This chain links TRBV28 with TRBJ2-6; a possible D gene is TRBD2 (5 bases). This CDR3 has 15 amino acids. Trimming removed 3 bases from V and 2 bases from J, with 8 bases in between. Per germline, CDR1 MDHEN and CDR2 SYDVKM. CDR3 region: CASSFYGAGANVLTF. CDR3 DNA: TGTGCCAGCAGTTTCTACGGGGCTGGGGCCAACGTCCTGACTTTC.

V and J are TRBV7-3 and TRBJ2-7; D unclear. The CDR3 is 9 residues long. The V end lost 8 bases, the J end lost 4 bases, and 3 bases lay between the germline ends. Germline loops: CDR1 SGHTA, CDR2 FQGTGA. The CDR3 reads CASVYEQYF. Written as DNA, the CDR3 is TGTGCCAGCGTGTACGAGCAGTACTTC.

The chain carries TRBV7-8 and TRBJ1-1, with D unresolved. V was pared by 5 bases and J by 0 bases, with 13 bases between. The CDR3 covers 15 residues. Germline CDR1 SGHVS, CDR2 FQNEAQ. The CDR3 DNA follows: TGTGCCAGCAGCCCTCGCTCCGGGGTGAACACTGAAGCTTTCTTT. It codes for CASSPRSGVNTEAFF.

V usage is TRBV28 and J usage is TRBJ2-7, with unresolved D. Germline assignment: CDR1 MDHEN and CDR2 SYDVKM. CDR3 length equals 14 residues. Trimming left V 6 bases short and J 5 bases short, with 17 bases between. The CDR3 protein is CASRAWSGSDEQYF. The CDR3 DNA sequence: TGTGCCAGCAGGGCGTGGAGTGGAAGTGACGAGCAGTACTTC.

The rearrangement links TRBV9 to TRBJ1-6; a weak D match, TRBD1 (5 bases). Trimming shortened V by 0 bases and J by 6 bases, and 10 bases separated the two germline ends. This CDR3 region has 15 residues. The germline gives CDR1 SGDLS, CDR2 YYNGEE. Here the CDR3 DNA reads TGTGCCAGCAGCGTAGTCGGGGGAGGTAATTCACCCCTCCACTTT. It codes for CASSVVGGGNSPLHF.

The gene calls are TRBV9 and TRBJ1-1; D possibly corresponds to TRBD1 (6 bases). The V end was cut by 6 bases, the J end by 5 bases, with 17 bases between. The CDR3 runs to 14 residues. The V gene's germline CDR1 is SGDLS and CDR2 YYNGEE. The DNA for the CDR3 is TGTGCCAGCACCGAGGGGGAATCGAGGACTGAAGCTTTCTTT. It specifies CASTEGESRTEAFF.

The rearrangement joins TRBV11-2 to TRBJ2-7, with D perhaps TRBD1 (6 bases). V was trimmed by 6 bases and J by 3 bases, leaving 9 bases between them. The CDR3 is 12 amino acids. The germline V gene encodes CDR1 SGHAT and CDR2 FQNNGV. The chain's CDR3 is CASRGQYYEQYF. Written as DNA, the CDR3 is TGTGCCAGCAGAGGACAGTACTACGAGCAGTACTTC.

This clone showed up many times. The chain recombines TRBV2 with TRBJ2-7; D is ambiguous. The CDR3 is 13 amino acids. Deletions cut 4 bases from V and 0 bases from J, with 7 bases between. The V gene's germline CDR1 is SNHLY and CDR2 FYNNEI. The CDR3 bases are TGTGCCAGCAGTGGGGTCGGCTCCTACGAGCAGTACTTC. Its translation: CASSGVGSYEQYF.

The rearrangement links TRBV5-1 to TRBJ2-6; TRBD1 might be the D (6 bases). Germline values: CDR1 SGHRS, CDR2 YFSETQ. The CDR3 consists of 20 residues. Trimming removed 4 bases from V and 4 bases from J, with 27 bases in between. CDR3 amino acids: CASSQEPPGTRWAGANVLTF. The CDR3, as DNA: TGCGCCAGCAGCCAAGAGCCTCCAGGGACAAGGTGGGCCGGGGCCAACGTCCTGACTTTC.

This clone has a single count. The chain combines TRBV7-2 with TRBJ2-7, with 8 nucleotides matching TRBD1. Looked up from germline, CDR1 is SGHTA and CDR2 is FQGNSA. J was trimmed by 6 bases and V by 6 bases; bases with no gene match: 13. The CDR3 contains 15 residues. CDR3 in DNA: TGTGCCAGCAGTCCGACCGGGACAGGAAATTTCGAGCAGTACTTC. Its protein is CASSPTGTGNFEQYF.